Listed below are T cell receptor beta chains from one sample, sequenced in a study of OX40 agonist ivuxolimab in advanced cancers. Some clones are missing from TCRdb's copy, which holds only in-frame ones; the method was immunoSEQ multiplex PCR. The sample carries about 90,000 clones, 90% recorded once. Here the sequenced sample was CD4+ or CD8+ T cells sorted from blood, taken in a trial of the OX40 agonist ivuxolimab. The receptor set was obtained from an adult with an advanced solid tumor such as melanoma, head and neck, liver or kidney cancer. Each CDR3 is given with its conserved first and last residue. A D gene is named only where the DNA matches it firmly. Clone size is not always given. Where it is, it says once, few, many or a class for expanded clones.

clone_size	v_call	j_call	d_call	cdr3_nt	cdr3_aa
few	TRBV2	TRBJ1-5	NA	TGTGCCAGCAGGGGGCCCTATAGCAATCAGCCCCAGCATTTT	CASRGPYSNQPQHF
NA	TRBV5-6	TRBJ1-5	NA	TGTGCCAGCACCCATTGGGGGTCGAGCAATCAGCCCCAGCATTTT	CASTHWGSSNQPQHF
NA	TRBV18	TRBJ1-3	TRBD1	TGTGCCAGCTCTCAAAGGGACAGGGTCTCTGGAAACACCATATATTTT	CASSQRDRVSGNTIYF
NA	TRBV4-2	TRBJ2-7	NA	TGTGCCAGCAGCCAAGCTATAGCGCGCTCCTACGAGCAGTACTTC	CASSQAIARSYEQYF
NA	TRBV4-1	TRBJ2-1	NA	TGCGCCAGCAGCCAAGATTTGAGCTTGCTCTACAATGAGCAGTTCTTC	CASSQDLSLLYNEQFF
NA	TRBV6-1	TRBJ2-7	NA	TGTGCCAGCAGTGAAAGCCCCCGGCCCTACGAGCAGTACTTC	CASSESPRPYEQYF
NA	TRBV5-1	TRBJ1-6	NA	TGCGCCAGCAGCTCGGGGGACCGTCGATCACCCCTCCACTTT	CASSSGDRRSPLHF
NA	TRBV15	TRBJ2-6	NA	TGTGCCACCAGCAGAGATCCCCAGGGTGAACTGGCCAACGTCCTGACTTTC	CATSRDPQGELANVLTF
NA	TRBV13	TRBJ1-2	NA	TGTGCCAGCAGCTTAAGACCTCACTATGGCTACACCTTC	CASSLRPHYGYTF
NA	TRBV27	TRBJ2-7	TRBD2	TGTGCCAGCAAGGGCCTAGCGGCTCCCTACGAGCAGTACTTC	CASKGLAAPYEQYF
NA	TRBV2	TRBJ2-3	TRBD2	TGTGCCAGCAGTGAAGCGCGACCAGGATGGACTAGCGGGAGAGTCACAGATACGCAGTATTTT	CASSEARPGWTSGRVTDTQYF
NA	TRBV28	TRBJ2-1	NA	TGTGCCAGCAGTTTACTTGGGGGACTCTACAATGAGCAGTTCTTC	CASSLLGGLYNEQFF
NA	TRBV7-8	TRBJ2-2	NA	TGTGCCAGCAGCCCCCAGGGGACTTTAAAGACCGGGGAGCTGTTTTTT	CASSPQGTLKTGELFF
NA	TRBV19	TRBJ2-7	NA	TGTGCCAGTAATCAGCAGGGTTGGTCGACGCAGTACTTC	CASNQQGWSTQYF
NA	TRBV5-4	TRBJ2-2	NA	TGTGCCAGCAGCCACGGACATGCGAACACCGGGGAGCTGTTTTTT	CASSHGHANTGELFF
NA	TRBV5-1	TRBJ1-4	NA	TGCGCCAGCAGCCCGTTTGGGGGGAGTGAAAAACTGTTTTTT	CASSPFGGSEKLFF
NA	TRBV9	TRBJ2-2	NA	TGTGCCAGCAGCGTCACGGGGAACACCGGGGAGCTGTTTTTT	CASSVTGNTGELFF
NA	TRBV29-1	TRBJ2-5	TRBD1	TGCAGTTGTCAGGGGGTAAGCCAAGAGACCCAGTACTTC	CSCQGVSQETQYF
NA	TRBV4-1	TRBJ2-5	TRBD2	TGCGCCAGCAGCCAAGATTTTAGCGGGAGCAGAGAGACCCAGTACTTC	CASSQDFSGSRETQYF
NA	TRBV2	TRBJ2-1	TRBD2	TGTGCCAGCAGTGAACTAGCGGGACTGTATGAGCAGTTCTTC	CASSELAGLYEQFF
NA	TRBV19	TRBJ2-7	TRBD2	TGTGCCAGTAGTCGGGGGGGAAATCCTCACGAGCAGTACTTC	CASSRGGNPHEQYF
NA	TRBV11-2	TRBJ2-5	NA	TGTGCCAGCAGCCGGCCCAGGGAGACCCAGTACTTC	CASSRPRETQYF
NA	TRBV2	TRBJ2-5	NA	TGTGCCAGCAAAACCCTCGCGGAGACCCAGTACTTC	CASKTLAETQYF
NA	TRBV18	TRBJ1-4	NA	TGTGCCAGCTCACTTAACAGGGCGGCTAATGAAAAACTGTTTTTT	CASSLNRAANEKLFF
NA	TRBV2	TRBJ1-1	NA	TGTGCCAGCAGTAACTACCGAGGGACTGAAGCTTTCTTT	CASSNYRGTEAFF
NA	TRBV2	TRBJ2-2	NA	TGTGCCAGCAGTGAACACCCCCCGGGGCCGAACACCGGGGAGCTGTTTTTT	CASSEHPPGPNTGELFF
NA	TRBV27	TRBJ2-2	NA	TGTGCCAGCACCGCCGGTGTGAGGGGAGGAAGGACCGGGGAGCTGTTTTTT	CASTAGVRGGRTGELFF
NA	TRBV30	TRBJ1-6	NA	TGTGCCTGGACTTACTCCTATAATTCACCCCTCCACTTT	CAWTYSYNSPLHF
NA	TRBV6-1	TRBJ2-2	NA	TGTGCCAGCAGTTTTGTAAGCGGGTTAGGCGGGGAGCTGTTTTTT	CASSFVSGLGGELFF
NA	TRBV6-1	TRBJ1-1	NA	TGTGCCAGCAGCGTCCTGGGCCTCACTGAAGCTTTCTTT	CASSVLGLTEAFF
NA	TRBV29-1	TRBJ2-4	NA	TGCAGCGTGGGAGAGCTGGCAGCCAAAAACATTCAGTACTTC	CSVGELAAKNIQYF
NA	TRBV30	TRBJ1-5	TRBD1	TGTGCCTGGACCGCCCAGGGGGTGTTGGTCAATCAGCCCCAGCATTTT	CAWTAQGVLVNQPQHF
NA	TRBV15	TRBJ2-5	TRBD1	TGTGCCACCAGCGAAGGACAGGGGATAGAGACCCAGTACTTC	CATSEGQGIETQYF
NA	TRBV6-1	TRBJ1-5	NA	TGTGCCAGCAGAAGTTATAGCAATCAGCCCCAGCATTTT	CASRSYSNQPQHF
NA	TRBV29-1	TRBJ1-4	NA	TGCAGCGTCGCCGCTGGAGCCCAAAATGAAAAACTGTTTTTT	CSVAAGAQNEKLFF
NA	TRBV7-3	TRBJ2-3	NA	TGTGCCAGCAGCTTAGTGCCTAGAGATACGCAGTATTTT	CASSLVPRDTQYF
NA	TRBV14	TRBJ1-2	TRBD1	TGTGCCAGCAGCCAAGACCGACAGGGCCTAACTGGCTACACCTTC	CASSQDRQGLTGYTF
NA	TRBV28	TRBJ1-5	TRBD1	TGTGCCAGCAGCCATCGACAGGGTATGGGGGCCAATCAGCCCCAGCATTTT	CASSHRQGMGANQPQHF
NA	TRBV2	TRBJ2-7	NA	TGTGCCAGCACGAGCTCCGGCAACGAGCAGTACTTC	CASTSSGNEQYF
NA	TRBV7-9	TRBJ2-1	NA	TGTGCCAGCAGCTTAGCGGAAGCTAGCTTCTCTGAGCAGTTCTTC	CASSLAEASFSEQFF
NA	TRBV10-2	TRBJ1-1	TRBD1	TGCGCCAGCAGTGAAGGACAGGGGGCCTTGAACACTGAAGCTTTCTTT	CASSEGQGALNTEAFF
NA	TRBV18	TRBJ1-1	NA	TGTGCCAGCTCACCAGTATGGGGCGCCAACACTGAAGCTTTCTTT	CASSPVWGANTEAFF
NA	TRBV5-1	TRBJ1-2	NA	TGCGCCAGCAGCCCGGAGACAGGATCGAACTATGGCTACACCTTC	CASSPETGSNYGYTF
NA	TRBV5-1	TRBJ1-2	TRBD1	TGCGCCAGCAGCCTGGACAGGGCCTCAGTCTATGGCTACACCTTC	CASSLDRASVYGYTF
few	TRBV7-6	TRBJ1-1	NA	TGTGCCAGCAGCTTAACAGGGAAAACTGAAGCTTTCTTT	CASSLTGKTEAFF
NA	TRBV6-5	TRBJ2-7	TRBD1	TGTGCCAGCAGCCGGTCCGGGACAGGGGATTACGAGCAGTACTTC	CASSRSGTGDYEQYF